Below are 27 T cell receptor beta chains sequenced from a single sample in a study of blood T cell repertoires in COVID-19. Generated by immunoSEQ multiplex PCR, the TCRdb table keeps only in-frame clones and is missing some. The sample contains around 170,000 clones, approximately 83% of which appear only once. Sequencing was carried out using peripheral blood. The receptors stem from a man aged 65 to 85 who had recovered from COVID-19.

Comment on this clone: The sample contains more than one DNA sequence encoding this CDR3. This rearrangement joins TRBV12-3 or TRBV12-4 to TRBJ1-1; maybe TRBD1 (6 bases). Trimming removed 6 bases from V and 5 bases from J, with 7 bases in between. The CDR3 has 11 amino acids. CDR3 coding DNA: TGTGCCAGCAGGAGGGGGACTGAAGCTTTCTTT. Amino acids: CASRRGTEAFF.

The rearrangement joins TRBV28 to TRBJ2-5; a weak D match, TRBD2 (5 bases). The germline CDR1 and CDR2 sequences are MDHEN and SYDVKM. V was shortened by 7 bases and J by 2 bases, with 17 bases between the two germline ends. The CDR3 is 15 residues long. CDR3 sequence: CASTEGHKGQETQYF. The CDR3 bases are TGTGCCAGCACAGAGGGTCACAAAGGGCAAGAGACCCAGTACTTC.

This chain connects TRBV6-2 or TRBV6-3 to TRBJ2-3; 7 bases fit TRBD2. This CDR3 region has 12 residues. Germline CDR1 reads MNHEY; CDR2 reads SVGEGT. V shed 6 bases, J shed 6 bases, and the junction held 3 bases outside the gene matches. The CDR3 coding sequence is TGTGCCAGCAGCCAACTAGCGGATACGCAGTATTTT. This gives the protein CASSQLADTQYF.

The V call is TRBV10-1, the J call TRBJ2-5; 7 nucleotides align to TRBD1. Looked up from germline, CDR1 is WNHNN and CDR2 is SYGVQD (reference sequence). The junction had 5 bases not matched to a gene; V was cut back by 7 bases and J by 3 bases. This CDR3 contains 13 residues. In DNA form, the CDR3 reads TGCGCCAGCATCTGGGACAGAGAAGAGACCCAGTACTTC. Its translation is CASIWDREETQYF.

The chain carries TRBV30 and TRBJ2-4; D is ambiguous. V was pared by 2 bases and J by 3 bases, with 2 bases between. The CDR3 is 11 residues long. CDR1 and CDR2 from the germline V gene are GTSNPN and SVGIG (reference sequence). The CDR3 sequence is CAWSYKNIQYF. The CDR3 DNA is TGTGCCTGGAGTTACAAAAACATTCAGTACTTC.

This chain joins TRBV2 and TRBJ2-2; TRBD1 aligns across 7 bases. The V segment lost 2 bases and the J segment 4 bases; nucleotides outside the gene matches: 7. The CDR3 is made up of 16 amino acids. Germline CDR1 reads SNHLY; CDR2 reads FYNNEI. The CDR3 DNA reads TGTGCCAGCAGTGAAACAAGGGGGCAGTTCACCGGGGAGCTGTTTTTT. Translated: CASSETRGQFTGELFF.

This clone was seen just once. V and J are TRBV3-1 (or the pseudogene TRBV3-2) and TRBJ2-1; weak D call: TRBD1 (6 bases). Trimming removed 4 bases from V and 7 bases from J, with 14 bases in between. Germline lookup yields CDR1 LGHDT and CDR2 YNNKEL (reference sequence). This CDR3 spans 14 amino acids. The CDR3 DNA reads TGTGCCAGCAGCCCTGAACAGGGATTAAATGAGCAGTTCTTC. Translated: CASSPEQGLNEQFF.

This clone has ten or more counts. The chain carries TRBV5-5 and TRBJ1-1, with D perhaps matching TRBD1 (6 bases). The germline V gene encodes CDR1 SGHKS and CDR2 YYEKEE (reference sequence). This CDR3 has 15 residues. V gave up 0 bases and J gave up 5 bases, with 14 bases separating them. Here the CDR3 reads CASSLDTNRGTEAFF. CDR3 coding DNA: TGTGCCAGCAGCTTGGACACCAATAGGGGGACTGAAGCTTTCTTT. Full variable domain (rest looked up from reference TRBV5-5 and TRBJ1-1): DAGVTQSPTHLIKTRGQQVTLRCSPISGHKSVSWYQQVLGQGPQFIFQYYEKEERGRGNFPDRFSARQFPNYSSELNVNALLLGDSALYLCASSLDTNRGTEAFFGQGTRLTVV.

This chain links TRBV9 with TRBJ2-7; D unclear. The CDR3 covers 15 residues. Trimming pared 0 bases from V and 3 bases from J, leaving 13 bases between. Germline V gives CDR1 SGDLS, CDR2 YYNGEE. The CDR3 nucleotides are TGTGCCAGCAGCGTAGAACCCTCTTACATCTACGAGCAGTACTTC. Amino acids: CASSVEPSYIYEQYF.

The rearrangement joins TRBV2 to TRBJ2-1; the D gene is possibly TRBD2 (6 bases). The germline V gene has CDR1 SNHLY and CDR2 FYNNEI. V lost 5 bases, J lost 4 bases, and 9 bases lay in between. The CDR3 extends over 13 amino acids. The CDR3 sequence is CASSLAAYNEQFF. CDR3 coding DNA: TGTGCCAGCAGTTTAGCGGCATACAATGAGCAGTTCTTC.

Here the CDR3 reads CASSLLAASTDTQYF. CDR3 nucleotides: TGCGCCAGCAGCTTACTAGCGGCTAGCACAGATACGCAGTATTTT. V and J are TRBV5-1 and TRBJ2-3, with 8 bases lining up with TRBD2. This CDR3 has 15 amino acids. V lost 2 bases, J lost 0 bases, and 2 bases stayed unmatched. Germline V gene lookup returns CDR1 SGHRS and CDR2 YFSETQ.

The gene calls are TRBV5-8 and TRBJ1-1, with D possibly being TRBD1 (6 bases). With 0 bases removed from V and 5 bases from J, the gap between germline ends came to 8 bases. This CDR3 has 13 residues. The germline V gene has CDR1 SGHTS and CDR2 YDEGEE. The CDR3: CASSLDRGTEAFF. DNA of the CDR3: TGTGCCAGCAGCTTGGATAGGGGGACTGAAGCTTTCTTT.

J is TRBJ2-7 and V is TRBV5-1; TRBD2 matches 11 bases. Germline V gene lookup returns CDR1 SGHRS and CDR2 YFSETQ. V was pared by 4 bases and J by 3 bases, with 6 bases of the junction left unmatched. This CDR3 comprises 15 residues. The CDR3 protein is CASSPLAGGGYEQYF. The CDR3 DNA sequence: TGCGCCAGCAGCCCCCTAGCGGGGGGTGGCTACGAGCAGTACTTC.

This clone was recorded many times. The CDR3 sequence is CASSSHGTENYGYTF. The CDR3 region has the DNA TGTGCCAGCAGTTCACACGGGACAGAGAACTATGGCTACACCTTC. The V gene is TRBV6-5, the J gene TRBJ1-2, with TRBD1 identical over 7 bases. This CDR3 has 15 amino acids. CDR1 and CDR2 (germline): MNHEY, SVGAGI. V was clipped by 4 bases and J by 2 bases; unmatched bases: 7.

The chain links TRBV5-1 to TRBJ1-1; no reliable D call. This CDR3 comprises 15 residues. The germline gives CDR1 SGHRS, CDR2 YFSETQ. V lost 4 bases and J lost 2, with 15 bases in between. The CDR3 bases are TGCGCCAGCAGCCTGGCAGGCACCGAAAACACTGAAGCTTTCTTT. Its translation: CASSLAGTENTEAFF.

The chain has TRBV7-8 and TRBJ1-1, with D possibly matching TRBD1 (6 bases). This CDR3 spans 14 amino acids. In germline, CDR1 is SGHVS, CDR2 FQNEAQ. Deletions cut 5 bases from V and 1 base from J, with 11 bases between. CDR3 sequence reads: CASSLGTQNTEAFF. Written as DNA, the CDR3 is TGTGCCAGCAGCCTCGGGACACAGAACACTGAAGCTTTCTTT.

The chain is built from TRBV9 and TRBJ2-2; TRBD2 is a possible D gene (6 bases). From germline, CDR1 is SGDLS and CDR2 YYNGEE. V lost 1 base and J lost 5, with 12 bases in between. This CDR3 is 15 amino acids long. The CDR3 region is CASSVRDSRTGELFF. The CDR3 DNA is TGTGCCAGCAGCGTAAGGGACTCCAGAACCGGGGAGCTGTTTTTT.

This clone has only a few counts. The gene calls are TRBV6-6 and TRBJ1-5; 8 bases align to TRBD1. The CDR3 runs to 16 residues. Germline trimming cut 2 bases from V and 4 bases from J; bases unmatched to any gene: 7. Per the germline V gene, CDR1 is MNHNY and CDR2 is SVGAGI (reference sequence). CDR3 sequence: CASSYDGQGANQPQHF. CDR3 coding DNA: TGTGCCAGCAGTTACGATGGGCAGGGGGCGAATCAGCCCCAGCATTTT.

This sequence joins TRBV15 and TRBJ2-2, with D possibly TRBD2 on 6 matching bases. The CDR3 is 14 amino acids. V lost 1 base to trimming and J lost 5 bases, with 8 bases between them. The V gene's germline CDR1 is LNHNV and CDR2 YYDKDF (reference sequence). The CDR3 protein is CATSRVGGTGELFF. CDR3 nucleotide sequence: TGTGCCACCAGCAGAGTGGGGGGAACCGGGGAGCTGTTTTTT. The full variable domain, with the rest looked up from reference TRBV15 and TRBJ2-2, is DAMVIQNPRYQVTQFGKPVTLSCSQTLNHNVMYWYQQKSSQAPKLLFHYYDKDFNNEADTPDNFQSRRPNTSFCFLDIRSPGLGDTAMYLCATSRVGGTGELFFGEGSRLTVL.

The CDR3 DNA reads as TGTGCCAGCAGCTTAGACCCGAGGGGGGGTGAAAAACTGTTTTTT. This gives the protein CASSLDPRGGEKLFF. This chain joins TRBV7-2 and TRBJ1-4; tentative D call: TRBD1 (6 bases). This CDR3 has 15 amino acids. Deletions cut 1 base from V and 7 bases from J, with 13 bases between. Per the germline V gene, CDR1 is SGHTA and CDR2 is FQGNSA.

The J gene is TRBJ2-2, the V gene TRBV7-9; 7 bases are a match to TRBD1. There are 15 residues in the CDR3. The germline V gene has CDR1 SEHNR and CDR2 FQNEAQ (reference sequence). Losses at the gene ends were 4 bases for V and 7 bases for J; bases not matched to a gene: 9. The CDR3, as DNA: TGTGCCAGCAGCTCCCCTACAGGGGAGCACGGGGAGCTGTTTTTT. It is translated as CASSSPTGEHGELFF.

The V and J genes are TRBV3-1 (or the pseudogene TRBV3-2) and TRBJ2-3; 7 nucleotides align to TRBD2. V shed 1 base and J 0 bases; nucleotides not matched to a gene: 4. Germline V lookup: CDR1 LGHDT, CDR2 YNNKEL (reference sequence). The CDR3 is made up of 16 amino acids. The CDR3 region is CASSQVLAASTDTQYF. The CDR3 region has the DNA TGTGCCAGCAGCCAAGTGCTAGCGGCTAGCACAGATACGCAGTATTTT.

This chain joins TRBV6-5 and TRBJ2-5; TRBD2 matches at 10 bases. The CDR3 has 14 amino acids. The V gene's germline CDR1 is MNHEY and CDR2 SVGAGI. V gave up 6 bases and J gave up 1 base; unmatched junction bases: 2. The CDR3 here is CASRGLATQETQYF. The CDR3 coding sequence is TGTGCCAGCAGGGGACTAGCGACCCAAGAGACCCAGTACTTC.

The rearrangement joins TRBV5-4 to TRBJ1-2; 7 nucleotides align to TRBD1. There are 15 residues in the CDR3. With V trimmed by 4 bases and J by 1 base, 7 bases remained unmatched. The germline V gene encodes CDR1 SGHNT and CDR2 YYREEE (reference sequence). For the CDR3, the DNA is TGTGCCAGCAGCCCAGCAGGGGGTGTTAACTATGGCTACACCTTC. Residues: CASSPAGGVNYGYTF.

This chain connects TRBV21-1 to TRBJ2-3; TRBD1 reflects the table's D call only, with no check against the DNA. TRBV21-1 is a pseudogene locus. The CDR3 is made up of 15 amino acids. This CDR3 reads CASSPQTGTRDTQYF. The CDR3 DNA follows: TGTGCCAGCAGCCCTCAGACAGGGACTCGCGATACGCAGTATTTT.

The rearrangement links TRBV3-1 (or the pseudogene TRBV3-2) to TRBJ2-1; D is unresolved. The germline CDR1 and CDR2 sequences are LGHDT and YNNKEL (reference sequence). V was clipped by 3 bases and J by 8 bases, with 8 bases between them. The CDR3 runs 12 residues. CDR3 coding DNA: TGTGCCAGCAGCCATATAACTGATGAGCAGTTCTTC. Its translation: CASSHITDEQFF.

The CDR3 is CASSPGTGGRGTEAFF. Written as DNA, the CDR3 is TGTGCCAGCTCGCCCGGGACAGGGGGCCGGGGCACTGAAGCTTTCTTT. The rearrangement links TRBV18 to TRBJ1-1; 12 positions agree with TRBD1. In germline, CDR1 is KGHSH, CDR2 LQKENI. V was clipped by 6 bases and J by 4 bases; unmatched bases: 9. The CDR3 length is 16 residues.